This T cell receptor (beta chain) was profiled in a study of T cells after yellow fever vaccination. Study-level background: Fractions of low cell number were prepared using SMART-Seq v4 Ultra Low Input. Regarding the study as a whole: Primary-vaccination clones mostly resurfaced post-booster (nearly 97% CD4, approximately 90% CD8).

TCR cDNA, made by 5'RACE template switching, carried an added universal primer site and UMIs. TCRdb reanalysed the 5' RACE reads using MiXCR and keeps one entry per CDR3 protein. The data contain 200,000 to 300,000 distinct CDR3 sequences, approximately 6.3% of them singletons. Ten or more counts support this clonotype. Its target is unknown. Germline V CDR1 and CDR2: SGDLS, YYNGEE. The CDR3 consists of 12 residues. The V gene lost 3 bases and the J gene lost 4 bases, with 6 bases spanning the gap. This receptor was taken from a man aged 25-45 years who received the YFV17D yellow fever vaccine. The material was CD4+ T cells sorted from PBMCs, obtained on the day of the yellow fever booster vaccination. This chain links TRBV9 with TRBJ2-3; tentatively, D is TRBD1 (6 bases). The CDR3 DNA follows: TGTGCCAGCAGCGCAGGGGCAGATACGCAGTATTTT. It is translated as CASSAGADTQYF.